This TCR beta chain was identified during a study of T cells after yellow fever vaccination (dated by TCRdb to about 2019). Describing the broader study: The SMART-Seq v4 Ultra Low Input RNA kit was used to prepare libraries from fractions with low cell numbers. To follow T-cell clones before and after both primary and booster YFV17D yellow fever vaccination, bulk TCR alpha and beta repertoires underwent longitudinal sequencing. Two healthy male donors, one aged 18 to 29 and one aged 30 to 40 years, made up the cohort. Bulk PBMC replicates and cell subsets were isolated from blood drawn at multiple timepoints before and after both primary and secondary immunization.

The sample's treatment or condition, from its label and the paper: live attenuated yellow fever vaccine strain. At every blood-draw timepoint, two biological replicates of bulk PBMCs were collected. A standard Ficoll-Paque protocol was used to isolate PBMCs from peripheral blood. TriZol was used to extract RNA from bulk PBMCs, CD4 and CD8 fractions, and dextramer-positive and dextramer-negative fractions. From its cysteine to its valine, the CDR3 spans 13 amino acids. The only DNA kept is the CDR3, 39 bases in frame from the first base. V is reduced by 2 bases and J by 2 bases, leaving a spacing of 7 bases between them. The germline V gene (reference sequence) provides CDR1 SEHNR and CDR2 FQNEAQ. TCR cDNA was synthesized by 5'RACE template switching, which introduced a universal primer site and unique molecular identifiers. Priming for cDNA synthesis came from both the TCR alpha and TCR beta constant segments. Two PCR steps were used to amplify libraries, with sample barcodes and sequencing adapters being added in the second step. Libraries were sequenced on Illumina HiSeq 2500 (2x100 bp) or NovaSeq (2x150 bp). Per the original workflow: MIGEC was used to demultiplex reads and collapse the reads into UMI consensus sequences, and MiXCR was used for V(D)J alignment. Clonotypes responding to the vaccine were identified with edgeR on replicate PBMC samples, with the criteria of FDR below 0.01 and a log2 fold change above 5 up to day 15. CD4 or CD8 identity was assigned to each bulk clonotype according to whether the clonotype was present at higher abundance in the sequenced CD4 repertoire or the sequenced CD8 repertoire. TCRdb trimmed public reads at Q25 via fastp, called clones via MiXCR and kept in-frame beta chains. Every CDR3 protein is listed once, alongside the most common genes and DNA of its rows. V and J calls and clone size were set by TCRdb, not the authors. This sample lists approximately 580,000 distinct CDR3 sequences; about a sixth were detected once. The ten biggest clones cover roughly a sixth of the sample.

Here is what the overall study found, with its caveats: FACS-sorted repertoires could contain abundant contaminating clonotypes from the bulk population, so computational filtering was required. The secondary T-cell response was weaker than the primary response but faster, peaking on day 5 instead of day 15. A small share of clonotypes occurred in both CD4 and CD8 compartments, likely arising from convergent recombination. Most clones expanded after primary vaccination (96% of CD4 and approximately 90% of CD8) were re-detected after the booster, suggesting that broad memory maintenance occurred. Because only a couple of donors were included in the study, the extent to which the findings can be generalized is limited.

As to this clonotype: Its recognized antigen is unknown. Qualities for individual bases were not recorded, and no much larger clone is one base off.

The receptor's source is a man aged 18 to 30 who received the YFV17D yellow fever vaccine. The sequenced sample was PBMCs, obtained more than 4 days after the first yellow fever vaccination. The rearranged segments are TRBV7-9 and TRBJ2-7; no D segment can be confidently identified. At the DNA level, the sequence is TGTGCCAGCAGCTTATTGGGTGCCTACGAGCAGTACGTC. Its product reads: CASSLLGAYEQYV.